This T cell receptor (beta chain) was identified during a study of neurological immune-mediated disorders. TCRdb passed the 5' RACE reads through MiXCR, listing each CDR3 protein once. The sample has around 60,000 distinct CDR3 sequences; around 3.4% are singletons. CDR1 is SGHVS and CDR2 is FNYEAQ in the germline V gene. The CDR3 consists of 14 residues. This clonotype was observed many times. The antigen remains unidentified. The germline gene is not matched at one end of the junction; a read error may be the cause. Findings and limits, study-wide: The phylogenetic placement of 18 of 34 multiple sclerosis patients' repertoires in one related-CDR3 cluster constitutes a possible signature. TCR-beta repertoires seemed private in all groups, with no expanded CDR3 amino acid sequences shared. Whereas HTLV-1-associated myelopathy showed the most TCR clonal expansion, multiple sclerosis showed the least, with levels below those of healthy controls.

The receptor's source is a woman aged 55-69 years with multiple sclerosis. The sample was PBMCs. V gene TRBV7-6 combines with J gene TRBJ2-5, with unresolved D. DNA of the CDR3: TGTGCCAGCAGCTTAATCCCCAGCCGAGAGGCCCAGTACTTC. Translation gives CASSLIPSREAQYF.